This TCR beta chain comes out of a study of blood T cell repertoires in COVID-19. Study context: The cDNA or gDNA used as material had been derived from T cells, B-cell-depleted T cells, or PBMCs.

Authors' methods: Estimates of nucleated cell counts were drawn from the amplification of reference gene primers. Libraries were prepared by immunoSEQ multiplex PCR; TCRdb keeps only in-frame clonotypes and omits some of them. That table is the source of V, J and clone size, and D and trimming were worked out from the DNA. The sample contains a few hundred thousand clones, around 90% of which appear only once. CDR3 length: 15 residues. From germline, CDR1 is PRHDT and CDR2 FYEKMQ (reference sequence). V was clipped by 10 bases and J by 5 bases; unmatched bases: 11. The chain carries TRBV13 and TRBJ2-2; TRBD2 aligns across 9 bases. This clonotype was sampled from a man aged 35 to 55 with acute or convalescent COVID-19. Material: peripheral blood. The CDR3 nucleotides read TGTGCCACCAGAGTGCGGGGGGGGGAAACCGGGGAGCTGTTTTTT. It codes for CATRVRGGETGELFF.